These T cell receptor beta chains were read from a single sample in a study of CD8+CD57+ T cells in acquired aplastic anemia. TCRdb independently ran MiXCR on the reads; one entry per CDR3 protein. Among roughly 190,000 distinct CDR3 sequences listed, around 59% were seen once. Sequencing was carried out using sorted CD4+, CD8+, or CD8+CD57+ T cells (not recorded which) from PBMCs. The origin of the receptors is a human donor in good health, serving as a control. The CDR3 runs from the conserved cysteine through the conserved F or W. A D gene is named only where the DNA matches it firmly. Some rows have no size entry. The others give once, few or many, or a class for an expanded clone.

j_call,d_call,v_call,clone_size,cdr3_nt,cdr3_aa
TRBJ2-5,-,TRBV24-1,once,TGTGCCACCAGCGCAGGGCTTCGAGAGACCCAGTACTTC,CATSAGLRETQYF
TRBJ2-7,-,TRBV4-3,-,TGCGCCAGCAGCCAAGATCCAGGGGTCTACGAGCAGTACTTC,CASSQDPGVYEQYF
TRBJ1-2,-,TRBV30,few,TGTGACTGGAGTTCAGACGTGTGCTCTTCCGATCTCTTC,CDWSSDVCSSDLF
TRBJ1-6,-,TRBV20-1,few,TGCAGTGCCTCACAGAGCGGGGGCCCTCCCCTCCACTTT,CSASQSGGPPLHF
TRBJ2-3,TRBD1,TRBV7-2,many,TGTGCCAGCAGTCGGGACAGGGGGCCGGATACGCAGTATTTT,CASSRDRGPDTQYF
TRBJ1-2,TRBD1,TRBV7-8,-,TGTGCCAGCAGCTTTAACAGGGGAAGTGGGTATGGCTACACCTTC,CASSFNRGSGYGYTF
TRBJ2-1,-,TRBV5-1,many,TGCGCCAGCAGCATGAACAATGAGCAGTTCTTC,CASSMNNEQFF
TRBJ1-2,-,TRBV10-3,-,TGTGCCATCAGTGAGGAGAGATATGGCTACACCTTC,CAISEERYGYTF
TRBJ1-1,-,TRBV4-3,-,TGCGCCAGCGGCCAAGTGGGTTTGGACACTGAAACTTTCTTT,CASGQVGLDTETFF
TRBJ1-6,TRBD1,TRBV7-9,-,TGTGCCAGCAGCCTTCAGGGGGCAGAGTCACCCCTCCACTTT,CASSLQGAESPLHF
TRBJ2-3,TRBD1,TRBV2,once,TGTGCCAGCAGTGGGGACAGGGTTGATACGCAGTATTTT,CASSGDRVDTQYF
TRBJ2-1,-,TRBV7-9,-,TGTGCCAGCAGCTTAGGGCAGGGATACACCGGGGAGCAGTTCTTC,CASSLGQGYTGEQFF
TRBJ2-7,-,TRBV19,many,TGTGCCAGTAGTGAACAGACCGGATACGAGCAGTACTTC,CASSEQTGYEQYF
TRBJ2-7,TRBD1,TRBV19,many,TGTGCCAGTAGTCCCGGGACAGGCGCCACCTACGAGCAGTACTTC,CASSPGTGATYEQYF
TRBJ2-2,TRBD2,TRBV20-1,-,TGCAGTGCTATGGGCCCGGGACTAGCGGGGGGATCGCACACCGGGGAGCTGTTTTTT,CSAMGPGLAGGSHTGELFF
TRBJ1-1,-,TRBV7-9,-,TGTGCCAGTGGACTTTTGAACACTGAAGCTTTCTTT,CASGLLNTEAFF
TRBJ2-2,-,TRBV6-5,many,TGTGCCAGCAGTGGCGGAAGGGAAGGCGGGGAGCTGTTTTTT,CASSGGREGGELFF
TRBJ1-4,TRBD1,TRBV20-1,-,TGCAGTGCGACCCGTACAGGGGCGGGCGAAAAACTGTTTTTT,CSATRTGAGEKLFF
TRBJ1-2,TRBD1,TRBV6-5,many,TGTGCCAGCAGTTACCGGTTCACCCCGGGACAGGGAGATGGCTACACCTTC,CASSYRFTPGQGDGYTF
TRBJ1-2,-,TRBV15,-,TGTGCCACCAGCAGAGAGCCGGGGAGCTACACCTTC,CATSREPGSYTF
TRBJ2-5,-,TRBV20-1,-,TGCAGTGCACCCTTGGGGGGGGGACACGAGACCCAGTACTTC,CSAPLGGGHETQYF
TRBJ1-4,-,TRBV10-3,-,TGTGCCATCAGTGAGGGGGTACCTAATGAAAAACTGTTTTTT,CAISEGVPNEKLFF
TRBJ2-5,-,TRBV7-9,-,TGTGCCAGCACCCCGATAGCTGGACAGCAAGAGACCCAGTACTTC,CASTPIAGQQETQYF
TRBJ2-2,-,TRBV5-1,many,TGCGCCAGCAGCTTGGAAGGGTCTAACACCGGGGAGCTGTTTTTT,CASSLEGSNTGELFF
TRBJ2-1,-,TRBV6-5,many,TGTGCCAGCCACGGGACGGTATACAATGAGCAGTTCTTC,CASHGTVYNEQFF
TRBJ2-1,TRBD2,TRBV7-3,many,TGTGCCAGCAGCACCCTAGCGGGGGGGCCTAATGAGCAGTTCTTC,CASSTLAGGPNEQFF
TRBJ1-1,-,TRBV10-3,once,TGTGCCATCAGTGAGGCAGGGCACACTGAAGCTTTCTTT,CAISEAGHTEAFF
TRBJ1-5,TRBD1,TRBV7-8,many,TGTGCCAGCAGCTTAGCTGGGACAGGGGGTAATCAGCCCCAGCATTTT,CASSLAGTGGNQPQHF
TRBJ1-4,-,TRBV2,-,TGTGCCAGCCTCGGCAGGCTAAATGAAAAACTGTTTTTT,CASLGRLNEKLFF
TRBJ1-1,TRBD1,TRBV3-1,many,TGTGCCAGCAGCCACTCGGGACAGGGGATTGAAGCTTTCTTT,CASSHSGQGIEAFF
TRBJ2-3,-,TRBV7-8,-,TGTGCCAGCAGTTTACCCTCTTCCCTCACAGATGCGCAGTATTTT,CASSLPSSLTDAQYF
TRBJ2-7,-,TRBV2,-,TGTGCCAACATTGGCACGACCTACGAGCAGTACTTC,CANIGTTYEQYF
TRBJ1-2,-,TRBV4-2,many,TGTGCCAGCAGCCAAACCTTAACGGAACTCAAAGGCTACACCTTC,CASSQTLTELKGYTF
TRBJ2-5,TRBD1,TRBV19,many,TGTGCCAGTAGTATAAAAAGTGGGACAGGCCTAAAAGAGACCCAGTACTTC,CASSIKSGTGLKETQYF
TRBJ1-1,TRBD1,TRBV20-1,-,TGCAGTGCTACGGACAGGGTTAACACTGAAGCTTTCTTT,CSATDRVNTEAFF
TRBJ2-7,TRBD1,TRBV5-1,once,TGCGCCAGCAGCTGGGGACAGGGGGGGTACGAGCAGTACTTC,CASSWGQGGYEQYF
TRBJ2-7,-,TRBV28,-,TGTGCCAGCAAGAGGGCAGGGTACGAGCAGTACTTC,CASKRAGYEQYF
TRBJ1-2,-,TRBV6-1,many,TGTGCCAGCAGTAACCCCTCCACTATGCTCGACACCTTC,CASSNPSTMLDTF
TRBJ2-2,TRBD1,TRBV7-9,-,TGTGCCAGCAGCCCACCACAGGGGCGGAACACCGGGGAGCTGTTTTTT,CASSPPQGRNTGELFF
TRBJ2-7,-,TRBV20-1,once,TGCAGTGCTCGGACAGATACCTGCGAGAAGTACTTC,CSARTDTCEKYF